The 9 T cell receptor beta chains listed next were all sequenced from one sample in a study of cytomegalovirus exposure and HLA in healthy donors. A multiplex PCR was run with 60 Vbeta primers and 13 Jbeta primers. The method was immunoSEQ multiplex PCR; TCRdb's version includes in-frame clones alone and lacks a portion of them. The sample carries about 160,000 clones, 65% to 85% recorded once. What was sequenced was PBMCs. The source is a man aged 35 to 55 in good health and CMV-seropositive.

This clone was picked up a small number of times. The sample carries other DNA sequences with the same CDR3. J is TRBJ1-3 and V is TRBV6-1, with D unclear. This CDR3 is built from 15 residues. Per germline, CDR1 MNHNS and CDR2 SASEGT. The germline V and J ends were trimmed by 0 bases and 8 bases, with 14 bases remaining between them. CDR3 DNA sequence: TGTGCCAGCAGTGAAGCAACGGGGTCGGTGGACACCATATATTTT. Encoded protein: CASSEATGSVDTIYF.

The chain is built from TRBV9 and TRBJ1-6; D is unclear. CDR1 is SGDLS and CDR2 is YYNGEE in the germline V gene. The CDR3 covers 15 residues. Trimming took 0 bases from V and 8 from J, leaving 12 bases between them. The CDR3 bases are TGTGCCAGCAGCGTAGCGGGGAACCGGGATTCACCCCTCCACTTT. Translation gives CASSVAGNRDSPLHF.

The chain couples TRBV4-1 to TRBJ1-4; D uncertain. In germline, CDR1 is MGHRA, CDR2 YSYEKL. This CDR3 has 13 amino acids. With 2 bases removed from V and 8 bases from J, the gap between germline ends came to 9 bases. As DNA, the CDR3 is TGCGCCAGCAGCCAAAGGTTAGCGGAAAAACTGTTTTTT. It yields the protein CASSQRLAEKLFF.

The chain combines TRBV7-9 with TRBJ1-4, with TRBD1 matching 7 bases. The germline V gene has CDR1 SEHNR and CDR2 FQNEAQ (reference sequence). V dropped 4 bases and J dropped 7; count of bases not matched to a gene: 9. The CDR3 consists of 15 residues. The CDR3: CASSSDRAGSEKLFF. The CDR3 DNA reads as TGTGCCAGCAGCTCTGACAGGGCGGGGAGTGAAAAACTGTTTTTT.

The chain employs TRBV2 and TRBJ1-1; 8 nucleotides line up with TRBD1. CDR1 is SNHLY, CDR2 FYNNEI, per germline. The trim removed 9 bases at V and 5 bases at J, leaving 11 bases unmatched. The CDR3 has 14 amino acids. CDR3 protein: CASRATGGLTEAFF. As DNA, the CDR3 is TGTGCCAGTAGGGCCACAGGGGGATTAACTGAAGCTTTCTTT.

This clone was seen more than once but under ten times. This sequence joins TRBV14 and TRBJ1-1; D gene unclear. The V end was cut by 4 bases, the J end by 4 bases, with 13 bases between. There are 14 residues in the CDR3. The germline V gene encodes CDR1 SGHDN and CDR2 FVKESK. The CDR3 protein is CASSRKVGGTEAFF. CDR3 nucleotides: TGTGCCAGCAGCCGCAAAGTTGGAGGCACTGAAGCTTTCTTT.

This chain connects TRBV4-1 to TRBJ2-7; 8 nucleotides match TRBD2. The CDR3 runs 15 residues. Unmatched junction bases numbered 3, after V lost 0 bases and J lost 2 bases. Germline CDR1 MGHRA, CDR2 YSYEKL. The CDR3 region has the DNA TGCGCCAGCAGCCAAGAATCCGGGGGGGCCTACGAGCAGTACTTC. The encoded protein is CASSQESGGAYEQYF.

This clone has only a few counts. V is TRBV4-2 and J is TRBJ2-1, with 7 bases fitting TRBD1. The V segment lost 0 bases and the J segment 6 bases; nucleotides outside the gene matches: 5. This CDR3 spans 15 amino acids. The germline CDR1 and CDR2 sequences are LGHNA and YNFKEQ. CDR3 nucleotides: TGTGCCAGCAGCCAAGAGTGGGCAGGGGGCAATGAGCAGTTCTTC. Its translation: CASSQEWAGGNEQFF.

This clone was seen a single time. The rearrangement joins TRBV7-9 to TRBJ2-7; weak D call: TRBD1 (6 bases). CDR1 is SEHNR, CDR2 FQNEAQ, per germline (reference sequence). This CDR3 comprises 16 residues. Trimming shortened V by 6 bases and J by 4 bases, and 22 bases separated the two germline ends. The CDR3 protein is CASSPRQDLSYYEQYF. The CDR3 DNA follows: TGTGCCAGCAGTCCCAGACAGGACCTGAGTTATTACGAGCAGTACTTC.